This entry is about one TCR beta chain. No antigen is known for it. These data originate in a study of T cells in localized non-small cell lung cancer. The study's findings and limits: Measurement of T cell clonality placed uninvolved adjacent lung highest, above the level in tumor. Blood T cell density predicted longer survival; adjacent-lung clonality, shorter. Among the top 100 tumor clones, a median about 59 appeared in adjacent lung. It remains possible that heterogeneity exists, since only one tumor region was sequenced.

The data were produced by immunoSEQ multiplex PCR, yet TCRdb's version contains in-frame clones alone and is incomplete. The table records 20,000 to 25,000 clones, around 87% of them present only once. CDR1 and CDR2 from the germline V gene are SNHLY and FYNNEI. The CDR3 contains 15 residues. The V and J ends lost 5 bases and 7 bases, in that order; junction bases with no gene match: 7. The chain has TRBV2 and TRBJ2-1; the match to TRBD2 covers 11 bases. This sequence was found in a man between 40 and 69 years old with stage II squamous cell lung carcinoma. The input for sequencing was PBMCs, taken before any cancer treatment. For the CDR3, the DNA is TGTGCCAGCAGTCCGACTAGCGGGGTCGGTAATGAGCAGTTCTTC. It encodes CASSPTSGVGNEQFF.